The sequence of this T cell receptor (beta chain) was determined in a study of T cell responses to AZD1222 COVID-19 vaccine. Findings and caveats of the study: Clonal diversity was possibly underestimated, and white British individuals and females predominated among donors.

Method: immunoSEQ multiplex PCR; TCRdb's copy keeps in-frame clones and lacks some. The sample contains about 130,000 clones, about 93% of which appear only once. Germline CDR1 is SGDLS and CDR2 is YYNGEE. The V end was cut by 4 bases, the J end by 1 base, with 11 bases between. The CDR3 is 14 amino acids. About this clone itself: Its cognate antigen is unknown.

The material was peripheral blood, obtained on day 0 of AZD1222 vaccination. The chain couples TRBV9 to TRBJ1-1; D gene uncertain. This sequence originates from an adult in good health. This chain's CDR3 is CASSPKGANTEAFF. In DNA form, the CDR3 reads TGTGCCAGCAGCCCCAAGGGAGCGAACACTGAAGCTTTCTTT.